This T cell receptor beta chain was sequenced in a study of T cells in Graves' hyperthyroidism and ophthalmopathy. From germline, CDR1 is SNHLY and CDR2 FYNNEI. Trimming cost V 7 bases and J 5 bases, with 19 bases left between them. The CDR3 length is 15 residues. There were TCR beta CDR3 regions amplified from RNA transcripts. TCR CDR3 underwent first-round RT-PCR with the HTBI primer set. TCRdb re-analysed the multiplex PCR reads in MiXCR, keeping a single row per CDR3 protein. The table records fewer than 900,000 distinct CDR3 sequences, about 19% of them present only once. Sequenced material: blood. The gene calls are TRBV2 and TRBJ2-3; D might be TRBD2 (6 bases). The sequence was obtained from a woman aged 50 to 60 with Graves' hyperthyroidism that later progressed to Graves' ophthalmopathy. The CDR3 coding sequence is TGTGCCAGCAACCGGGGGACCGCCGGACGAGATACGCAGTATTTT. Translated: CASNRGTAGRDTQYF.